This T cell receptor (beta chain) was sequenced during a study of cytomegalovirus exposure and HLA in healthy donors. About the study: Most donors, roughly 82% of over 300 genotyped, fell in the Caucasian-associated ancestry cluster.

Points from the study as a whole: In a later analysis, at a false discovery rate of 0.05, 15,000 to 20,000 TCR beta sequences matched HLA alleles. Researchers reported in a later analysis that common viral pathogens appeared linked to several top clusters.

V lost 1 base, J lost 3 bases, and 6 bases stayed unmatched. This CDR3 spans 18 amino acids. CDR1 and CDR2 (germline): SGHDN, FVKESK. On this clone itself: Antigen: not known.

A multiplex PCR was run with 60 Vbeta primers and 13 Jbeta primers. Per the authors' pipeline: A later analysis counted 65 million to 90 million unique TCR beta chains, some 12 million shared. Clones were sequenced by immunoSEQ multiplex PCR, and TCRdb holds only the in-frame ones, with some missing. The V and J calls and clone size are taken from that table; D and trimming were inferred from the DNA. The sample carries a few hundred thousand clones, approximately 80% recorded once. This clonotype was obtained from a man younger than 45 in good health and CMV-seronegative. The rearrangement joins TRBV14 to TRBJ2-2; the match to TRBD2 covers 12 bases. Sequences were obtained from PBMCs. The CDR3 protein is CASSQASLAGGYTGELFF. CDR3 nucleotides: TGTGCCAGCAGCCAAGCGTCTCTAGCGGGGGGGTACACCGGGGAGCTGTTTTTT.